This T cell receptor beta chain was sequenced for a study of T cells in Graves' hyperthyroidism and ophthalmopathy. With V trimmed by 5 bases and J by 3 bases, 3 bases remained unmatched. This CDR3 is built from 14 residues. Germline CDR1 reads LNHDA; CDR2 reads SQIVND (reference sequence). Study outcomes and limitations: The blood repertoire included most of the expanded thyroid clonotypes above 0.001.

The diagnoses drew upon clinical symptoms, serum thyroxine and TRAb, thyroid ultrasound and orbital computed tomography. TCR beta CDR3 regions were amplified from RNA transcripts. First-round RT-PCR targeting the TCR CDR3 was performed with the HTBI primer set. MiXCR was run by TCRdb on the multiplex PCR reads, yielding one entry per CDR3 protein. The data show around 700,000 distinct CDR3 sequences, about a third seen once. This clonotype showed up just a few times. The antigen is unknown. J is TRBJ1-1 and V is TRBV19, with 10 bases lining up with TRBD1. The TCR sequence derives from a woman aged 40 to 50 with Graves' hyperthyroidism. Sample: blood. CDR3 sequence (DNA): TGTGCCAGTAGTGCGGACAGGGGGTACACTGAAGCTTTCTTT. The encoded protein is CASSADRGYTEAFF.